The entry below describes one TCR beta chain. There is no known antigen for this receptor. Per-base qualities were not stored, and no clone one base away is much larger. Relative to germline, V is 1 base shorter and J is 6 bases shorter, with 9 bases between their ends. The CDR3 covers 12 residues, taking in both the cysteine and the phenylalanine. The sequence is cut down to CDR3 DNA, 36 bases in frame from base 1. The germline V gene encodes CDR1 SQVTM and CDR2 ANQGSEA. This sample is part of a study of beta chain features in type 1 diabetes (dated 2018 in TCRdb). With regard to the full study: No differences in mean age, gender distribution, total cell number or subset yield were found between patients and healthy donors. Across all samples, some 100,000,000 sorted cells were examined, and cell number per subset correlated strongly with RNA yield. The study compared the TCRB repertoires of sorted circulating CD4+ T cell subsets in recently diagnosed type 1 diabetes patients with those in matched healthy donors. Whereas all 30 or so donors provided naive and central memory subsets, regulatory and stem cell-like memory subsets were isolated from just 8 patients and roughly 8 healthy donors.

All of the isolated RNA was reverse transcribed with the High Capacity cDNA Reverse Transcription Kit, so expressed TCRB transcripts were sequenced. Deep immunoSEQ sequencing was performed on naive, central memory and regulatory T cell samples, with an average of roughly 3.6 million total reads per sample. Sorted cells were lysed in RLT buffer, and RNA was extracted using DNase-treated RNeasy Micro or Mini kits according to cell number. Each cell subset was processed on its own to prevent cross-contamination, while patient and healthy donor samples were processed together. The immunoSEQ multiplex PCR was used to amplify TCRB sequences from cDNA, yielding 87-bp fragments that span the CDR3 region. Amplicons were sequenced on the Illumina HiSeq platform. Turning to the authors' computational methods: PCR bias was computationally corrected using synthetic template baselines, reads within Hamming distance 2 were collapsed, and singletons that could not be merged were discarded. Reads were aligned to IMGT to assign V, D and J genes, CDR3 length, and insertions or deletions at six rearrangement sites. Within each subset, clonotype counts were normalized to sorted cell number, and only after that were true diversity and Gini coefficients computed with the tcR R package. The overlap coefficient, calculated on TCRB nucleotide sequences, was used to measure repertoire sharing. Out-of-frame TCRB sequences from naive cells were analyzed as a proxy for the pre-selection repertoire. Here the immuneACCESS table is served through TCRdb, limited to in-frame sequences with V and J called. Missing clones are a known gap in these copies; in checked studies unresolved V genes cover under half, and the rest lacks a known reason. Clonal size and the V and J genes are those of that table, whereas D and trimming came from the DNA. This sample holds 300,000 to 350,000 clones; 15% to 20% were observed only once. Jointly, the top ten make up around 0.04% of the sample.

From each donor, a single peripheral blood sample of about 116 mL on average was drawn into heparinised tubes. A BD FACSAria II was used to sort naive, central memory, regulatory and stem cell-like memory CD4+ T cells with a panel that included CD45RO, CCR7, CD25, CD127, CD95 and CD27. All sorted populations exceeded 95% purity. Right away, PBMCs were isolated by Lymphoprep density gradient centrifugation and were stained directly, with no culture step. To minimize batch effects, samples were stained and sorted in pairs, one healthy donor with one patient per experiment. On the study overall, not on this receptor specifically: Patients with type 1 diabetes made fewer insertions and deleted more nucleotides at VDJ recombination sites, implying thymic rearrangement abnormalities. Naive, central memory and regulatory TCRB repertoires appeared more similar among patients than among healthy donors. Because the HLA sub-analyses included only small numbers of individuals, any influence of HLA type on TCRB rearrangement was left unresolved. PCR may preferentially amplify shorter templates, but because patient and control samples were amplified and corrected together, any resulting skew would affect both groups equally. In all four CD4+ subsets, TCRB CDR3 length was moderately but significantly shorter in type 1 diabetes patients. Because cDNA was sequenced instead of genomic DNA, highly expressing activated cells could be over-represented, though the groups showed no difference in activation or CD3 levels.

The sequence was obtained from a woman aged 18-29 years in good health. Sequenced material: naive CD4+ T cells from blood. This specimen's cell subset or site label, interpreted: true naive CD4+ T cells. The chain is made from TRBV29-1 and TRBJ1-2; 5 matching bases give a weak D call of TRBD1. The CDR3: CSVEVHRNGYTF. The DNA sequence follows: TGCAGCGTTGAAGTACACAGGAATGGCTACACCTTC.